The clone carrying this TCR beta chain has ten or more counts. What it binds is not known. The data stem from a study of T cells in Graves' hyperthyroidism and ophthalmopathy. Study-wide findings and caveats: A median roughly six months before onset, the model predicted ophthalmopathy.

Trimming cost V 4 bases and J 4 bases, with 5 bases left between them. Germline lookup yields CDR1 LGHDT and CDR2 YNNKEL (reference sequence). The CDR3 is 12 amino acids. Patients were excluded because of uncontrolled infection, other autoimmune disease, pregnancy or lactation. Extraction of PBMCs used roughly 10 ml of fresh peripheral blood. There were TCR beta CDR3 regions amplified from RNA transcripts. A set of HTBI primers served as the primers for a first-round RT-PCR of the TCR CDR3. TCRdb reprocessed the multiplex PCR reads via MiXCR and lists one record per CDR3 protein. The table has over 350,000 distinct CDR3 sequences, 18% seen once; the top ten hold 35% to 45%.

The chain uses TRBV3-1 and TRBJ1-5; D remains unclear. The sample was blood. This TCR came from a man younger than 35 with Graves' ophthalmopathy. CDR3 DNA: TGTGCCAGCAGCCTTAAAAATCAGCCCCAGCATTTT. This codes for CASSLKNQPQHF.